The subject of this entry is one TCR beta chain. The target of this receptor is not known. Base qualities are not provided; no much larger clone lies one nucleotide away. The data were obtained in a study of T cells after yellow fever vaccination (dated by TCRdb to the late 2010s). Turning to the overall study: The SMART-Seq v4 Ultra Low Input RNA kit was used to prepare libraries from fractions with low cell numbers. To track T-cell clones before and after primary and booster YFV17D yellow fever vaccination, bulk TCR alpha and beta repertoires were sequenced longitudinally. Two healthy male donors, one aged 18 to 29 and one aged 30 to 40 years, made up the cohort. Bulk PBMC replicates and cell subsets were isolated from blood drawn at multiple timepoints before and after both primary and secondary immunization.

Sample treatment or condition, as interpreted from the label and publication: live attenuated yellow fever vaccine strain. At each blood-draw timepoint, two biological replicates of bulk PBMCs were obtained. PBMCs were isolated from peripheral blood using a standard Ficoll-Paque protocol. RNA was extracted with TriZol from bulk PBMCs, CD4 and CD8 fractions, and dextramer-positive and dextramer-negative fractions. Synthesis of TCR cDNA relied on 5'RACE template switching, a step that introduced a universal primer site along with unique molecular identifiers. Priming for cDNA synthesis came from both the TCR alpha and TCR beta constant segments. Libraries were amplified in two PCR steps, with sample barcodes and sequencing adapters added in the second step. Sequencing of libraries was done on Illumina HiSeq 2500 (2x100 bp) or NovaSeq (2x150 bp). Concerning the study's data processing: MIGEC was used to demultiplex reads and collapse the reads into UMI consensus sequences, and MiXCR was used for V(D)J alignment. Vaccine-responding clonotypes were defined with edgeR using replicate PBMC samples, requiring FDR below 0.01 and a log2 fold change above 5 up to day 15. Each bulk clonotype received a CD4 or CD8 identity based on whether the sequenced CD4 or CD8 repertoire contained that clonotype at higher abundance. In TCRdb, the public reads were trimmed at Q25 with fastp and aligned with MiXCR, with productive beta chains retained. Rows are combined by CDR3 protein, so each entry shows the most common genes and DNA. V and J calls and clone size were set by TCRdb, not the authors. A total of 600,000 to 750,000 distinct CDR3 sequences appear in this sample, approximately 13% of them only once. Jointly, the top ten make up about 15% of the sample.

Sequences MGHDK (CDR1) and SYGVNS (CDR2) are obtained from the germline V gene. The CDR3 runs 15 residues from the cysteine to the phenylalanine. Only the CDR3 portion is preserved as DNA: 45 bases, with reading frame beginning at the first base. The junction shows trimming of 3 bases on V and 5 bases on J, plus 15 bases between the germline ends. Broad study findings and their caveats: A small share of clonotypes occurred in both CD4 and CD8 compartments, likely arising from convergent recombination. Compared with the primary T-cell response, the secondary T-cell response was weaker but faster, peaking on day 5 rather than day 15. Computational filtering was needed because FACS-sorted repertoires could contain abundant contaminating clonotypes from the bulk population. The study included only a couple of donors, which limits how far the findings can be generalized. After the booster, most clones that had expanded after primary vaccination were detected again (around 97% of CD4 and around nine tenths of CD8), suggesting broad maintenance of memory.

The sample was PBMCs, taken on the day of the yellow fever booster vaccination. The sequence is built from TRBV25-1 and TRBJ2-3, with TRBD2 as a weak D call on 6 bases. The sequence derives from a man aged 25 to 45 who received the YFV17D yellow fever vaccine. The CDR3 region reads CASSETRGPGDTQYF. At the DNA level, the sequence is TGTGCCAGCAGTGAGACTAGAGGGCCAGGAGATACGCAGTATTTT.